These T cell receptor beta chains were read from a single sample in a study of early T cells in non-severe SARS-CoV-2 infection. TCRdb analysed the 5' RACE reads with MiXCR anew, one entry per CDR3 protein. The sample has approximately 80,000 distinct CDR3 sequences, about an eighth seen once. The sequenced sample consisted of whole blood. The receptors were sampled from an adult who was a healthcare worker with PCR-confirmed SARS-CoV-2 infection or an uninfected control (not recorded which). Both conserved end residues are part of each CDR3. A D gene is named only where the DNA matches it firmly. A row's size may be missing; if present it is once, few, many or a size class.

>TRBV11-2|NA|few|TRBJ2-4
TGTGCCAGCAGCTTAAATGCGCAGACCGCCAAAAACATTCAGTACTTC
CASSLNAQTAKNIQYF
>TRBV5-6|NA|few|TRBJ2-1
TGTGCCAGCACGTCCAGAAGAGCCACTTCGAATGAGCAGTTCTTC
CASTSRRATSNEQFF
>TRBV2|NA|many|TRBJ2-3
TGTGCCAGCAGCCCGATCCCCAGGGGCGCGCAGTATTTT
CASSPIPRGAQYF
>TRBV3-1|NA|few|TRBJ1-1
TGTGCCAGCAGCCAAGATGCAGGGCGAGGTAACACTGAAGCTTTCTTT
CASSQDAGRGNTEAFF
>TRBV2|TRBD1|few|TRBJ2-1
TGTGCCAGCAGCGCGGACAGGGGCCCCTACAATGAGCAGTTCTTC
CASSADRGPYNEQFF
>TRBV7-9|TRBD2|many|TRBJ2-1
TGTGCCAGCAGCTCACTAGCGGGAGCTAAAAATGAGCAGTTCTTC
CASSSLAGAKNEQFF
>TRBV24-1|TRBD1|NA|TRBJ2-3
TGTGCCACCCAATCCGGACAGGGGGTCCCAGATACGCAGTATTTT
CATQSGQGVPDTQYF
>TRBV5-1|NA|few|TRBJ2-7
TGCGCCAGCAGCTTAGGTACTCCGTCCTACGAGCAGTACTTC
CASSLGTPSYEQYF
>TRBV24-1|NA|many|TRBJ2-5
TGTGCCACCAGTGATTCCGGGTCATCTAAAGAGACCCAGTACTTC
CATSDSGSSKETQYF
>TRBV30|NA|few|TRBJ2-1
TGTGCCTGGACCAACTTGGGACGGGACTACAATGAGCAGTTCTTC
CAWTNLGRDYNEQFF
>TRBV12-3/TRBV12-4|TRBD2|NA|TRBJ2-7
TGTGCCAGCAGTCGGGAGGGCCTTACCTACGAGCAGTACTTC
CASSREGLTYEQYF
>TRBV5-4|NA|NA|TRBJ1-4
TGTGCCAGCAGCTCCCAGGGAGGACTTAATGAAAAACTGTTTTTT
CASSSQGGLNEKLFF
>TRBV20-1|NA|NA|TRBJ2-7
TGCAGTGCTAGAGATGGTCCGGGAGAGCAGTACTTC
CSARDGPGEQYF
>TRBV20-1|NA|many|TRBJ2-1
TGCAGTGCTCCCAATTACAATGAGCAGTTCTTC
CSAPNYNEQFF
>TRBV6-5|TRBD2|NA|TRBJ2-7
TGTGCCAGCAGACGACTAGCGGATAGCTCCTACGAGCAGTACTTC
CASRRLADSSYEQYF
>TRBV7-2|NA|few|TRBJ2-6
TGTGCCAGCAGCTTAGTGTGGGCTGGGGCCAACGTCCTGACTTTC
CASSLVWAGANVLTF
>TRBV7-9|NA|NA|TRBJ2-2
TGTGCCAGCAGCTTATTGATACACACCGGGGAGCTGTTTTTT
CASSLLIHTGELFF
>TRBV20-1|TRBD2|NA|TRBJ2-7
TGCAGTGCTAGCCCGCCGGGGAGCGGGAGGTCGCGGCAGTACTTC
CSASPPGSGRSRQYF
>TRBV6-2/TRBV6-3|NA|many|TRBJ2-3
TGTGCCAGCAGTTCGCTTTCGGTCGGCACAGATACGCAGTATTTT
CASSSLSVGTDTQYF
>TRBV28|NA|few|TRBJ2-3
TGTGCCAGCACCACCCTACAGGGCAGGCGGGGCACAGATACGCAGTATTTT
CASTTLQGRRGTDTQYF
>TRBV5-1|NA|NA|TRBJ2-3
TGCGCCAGCAGCTTGACGATAGGCACAGATACGCAGTATTTT
CASSLTIGTDTQYF
>TRBV2|TRBD2|NA|TRBJ2-1
TGTGCCAGCTCTAGCGGAGCCTCCTACAATGAGCAGTTCTTC
CASSSGASYNEQFF
>TRBV5-1|NA|few|TRBJ2-2
TGCGCCAGCATCGAGGAGACCGGGGAGCTGTTTTTT
CASIEETGELFF
>TRBV3-1|NA|few|TRBJ2-1
TGTGCCAGCAGCCACCCGGACAGAAACAATGAGCAGTTCTTC
CASSHPDRNNEQFF
>TRBV7-9|TRBD1|few|TRBJ2-7
TGTGCCAGCAGCCCCCCAGGGGGAAACGAGCAGTACTTC
CASSPPGGNEQYF
>TRBV18|NA|many|TRBJ1-5
TGTGCCAGCTCAGGGGACCTGGAGGATCAGCCCCAGCATTTT
CASSGDLEDQPQHF
>TRBV20-1|NA|many|TRBJ2-7
TGCAGTGCTAGAGCGGGGTCTGGCGAGCAGTACTTC
CSARAGSGEQYF
>TRBV12-3/TRBV12-4|TRBD1|few|TRBJ1-1
TGTGCCAGCAGTTCACGACAGGGACGACCCCCCTGGGGAGCTTTCTTT
CASSSRQGRPPWGAFF
>TRBV30|TRBD2|NA|TRBJ2-3
TGTGCCTGGAGTGTATGGGGTAGCGGGAAGCTTGGTAGCACAGATACGCAGTATTTT
CAWSVWGSGKLGSTDTQYF